Listed below are T cell receptor beta chains from one sample, sequenced in a study of blood T cell repertoires in COVID-19. TCRdb's copy holds only in-frame clones and misses some; the assay was immunoSEQ multiplex PCR. The sample consists of about 360,000 clones, around 87% of them appearing once. What was sequenced was PBMCs or T cells enriched from blood (not recorded which). The receptors derive from a man aged 40-55 years in a cohort exposed to, infected with or recovered from COVID-19 (not recorded which). The CDR3 runs from the conserved cysteine through the conserved F or W. A D gene is named only where the DNA matches it firmly. The listing skips clone size in some rows; elsewhere it reads once, few, many or a size class.

v_gene	len	j_gene	d_gene	abundance	CDR3nt	CDR3aa
TRBV28	13	TRBJ1-5	-	-	TGTGCCAGCAGTTTCCCGGGGAATCAGCCCCAGCATTTT	CASSFPGNQPQHF
TRBV27	17	TRBJ1-5	TRBD1	-	TGTGCCAGCAGTTCGGGACAGGGGGCGAATAGCAATCAGCCCCAGCATTTT	CASSSGQGANSNQPQHF
TRBV5-6	13	TRBJ2-7	-	few	TGTGCCAGCAGCTTGAGGGATCGGGGCGAGCAGTACTTC	CASSLRDRGEQYF
TRBV29-1	13	TRBJ2-1	TRBD1	few	TGCAGCGTAGCGACAGGGGGGAATAATGAGCAGTTCTTC	CSVATGGNNEQFF
TRBV19	14	TRBJ1-2	TRBD1	-	TGTGCCAGTAGTACCGGACAGGATAGTTATGGCTACACCTTC	CASSTGQDSYGYTF
TRBV19	16	TRBJ2-3	TRBD2	-	TGTGCCAGTATGGGGACTAGCGGGAGGATCACAGATACGCAGTATTTT	CASMGTSGRITDTQYF
TRBV10-2	12	TRBJ2-3	-	-	TGCGCCAGCAGTACAGGGACAGATACGCAGTATTTT	CASSTGTDTQYF
TRBV2	15	TRBJ1-5	TRBD1	few	TGTGCCAGCAGGAAACAGGGGTGGAACAATCAGCCCCAGCATTTT	CASRKQGWNNQPQHF
TRBV21-1	17	TRBJ2-7	-	-	TGTGCCAGCAGCTCCCCAGGTCTTACCTCCGGATCCTACGAGCAGTACTTC	CASSSPGLTSGSYEQYF
TRBV9	15	TRBJ2-1	-	-	TGTGCCAGCAGCGTAGAGGCTAGCAGCTACAATGAGCAGTTCTTC	CASSVEASSYNEQFF
TRBV5-8	15	TRBJ1-4	TRBD1	-	TGTGCCAGCAGCTCGGTCAGGGGGCCGAATGAAAAACTGTTTTTT	CASSSVRGPNEKLFF
TRBV29-1	12	TRBJ2-7	TRBD1	-	TGCAGCGCCCAACAGGGGAGTTACGAGCAGTACTTC	CSAQQGSYEQYF
TRBV2	12	TRBJ2-1	-	-	TGTGCCAGCAGCTGGACTGCCGCTGAGCAGTTCTTC	CASSWTAAEQFF
TRBV27	14	TRBJ2-7	TRBD2	-	TGTGCCAGCAGGATGAGCGGGAGGGCCGCCGAGCAGTACTTC	CASRMSGRAAEQYF
TRBV5-4	16	TRBJ2-1	-	-	TGTGCCAGCAGCTTTCTAACTAGCCAATCCTACAATGAGCAGTTCTTC	CASSFLTSQSYNEQFF
TRBV19	15	TRBJ1-5	TRBD1	-	TGTGCCAGTAGTATAATAGACAGGGCTAATCAGCCCCAGCATTTT	CASSIIDRANQPQHF
TRBV24-1	14	TRBJ1-5	-	-	TGTGCCACCAGTGAAAACAGGAACAATCAGCCCCAGCATTTT	CATSENRNNQPQHF
TRBV2	13	TRBJ1-1	-	-	TGTGCCAGCAGTGGACAGGAGAACACTGAAGCTTTCTTT	CASSGQENTEAFF
TRBV5-1	17	TRBJ1-4	TRBD1	-	TGCGCCAGCAGCTTGAACGGACAGGGGGGGTTTAAGGAAAAACTGTTTTTT	CASSLNGQGGFKEKLFF
TRBV18	14	TRBJ1-1	TRBD1	-	TGTGCCAGCTCACCAGGACAGGGAGTAACTGAAGCTTTCTTT	CASSPGQGVTEAFF
TRBV19	13	TRBJ1-6	-	-	TGTGCCAGTAGTAAGCAACAGGAGTCCCGGGTCCACTTT	CASSKQQESRVHF
TRBV11-3	15	TRBJ2-2	-	-	TGTGCCAGCAGCTTTGGGACTGTGAACACCGGGGAGCTGTTTTTT	CASSFGTVNTGELFF
TRBV5-8	14	TRBJ1-5	-	-	TGTGCCAGCAGCCGTACGGGGGGCTATCAGCCCCAGCATTTT	CASSRTGGYQPQHF
TRBV3-1/TRBV3-2	14	TRBJ2-7	TRBD1	-	TGTGCCAGCAGCCGACCGGGACAGGGAAGCGAGCAGTACTTC	CASSRPGQGSEQYF
TRBV20-1	11	TRBJ1-1	-	-	TGCAGTGTCAGGATGAACACTGAAGCTTTCTTT	CSVRMNTEAFF